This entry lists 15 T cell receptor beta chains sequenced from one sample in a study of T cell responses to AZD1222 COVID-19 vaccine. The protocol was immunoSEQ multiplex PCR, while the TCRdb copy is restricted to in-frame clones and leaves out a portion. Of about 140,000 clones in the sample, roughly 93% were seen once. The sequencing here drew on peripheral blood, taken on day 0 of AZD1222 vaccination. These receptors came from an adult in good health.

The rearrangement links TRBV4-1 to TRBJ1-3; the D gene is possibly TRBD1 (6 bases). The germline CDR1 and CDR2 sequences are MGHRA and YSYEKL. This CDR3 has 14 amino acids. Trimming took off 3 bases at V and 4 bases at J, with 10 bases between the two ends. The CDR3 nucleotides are TGCGCCAGCAGCCACACAGGGTTAGGAAACACCATATATTTT. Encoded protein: CASSHTGLGNTIYF.

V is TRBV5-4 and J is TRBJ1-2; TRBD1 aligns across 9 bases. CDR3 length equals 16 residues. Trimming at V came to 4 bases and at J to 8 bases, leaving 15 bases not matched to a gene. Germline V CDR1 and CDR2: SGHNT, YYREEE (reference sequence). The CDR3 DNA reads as TGTGCCAGCAGCCAGGGACAGGGAACGGAGTGGTTGGGCTACACCTTC. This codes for CASSQGQGTEWLGYTF.

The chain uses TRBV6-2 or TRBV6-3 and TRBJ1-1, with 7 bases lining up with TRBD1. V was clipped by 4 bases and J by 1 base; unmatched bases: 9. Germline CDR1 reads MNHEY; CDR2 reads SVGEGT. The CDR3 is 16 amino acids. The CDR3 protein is CASSFLGTAPNTEAFF. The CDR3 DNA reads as TGTGCCAGCAGTTTCCTCGGGACAGCCCCGAACACTGAAGCTTTCTTT.

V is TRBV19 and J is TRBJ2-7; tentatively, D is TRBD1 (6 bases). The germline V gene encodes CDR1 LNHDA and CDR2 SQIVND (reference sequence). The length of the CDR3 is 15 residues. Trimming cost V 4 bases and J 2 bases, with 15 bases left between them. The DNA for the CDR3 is TGTGCCAGTAGTACATCCGGGACATCACCCTACGAGCAGTACTTC. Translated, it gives CASSTSGTSPYEQYF.

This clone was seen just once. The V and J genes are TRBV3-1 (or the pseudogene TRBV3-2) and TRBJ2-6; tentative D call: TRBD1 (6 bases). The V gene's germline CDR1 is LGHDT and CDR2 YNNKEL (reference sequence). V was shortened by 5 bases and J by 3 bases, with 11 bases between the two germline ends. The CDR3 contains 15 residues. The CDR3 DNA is TGTGCCAGCAGCGATTACAGGGATGGGGCCAACGTCCTGACTTTC. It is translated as CASSDYRDGANVLTF.

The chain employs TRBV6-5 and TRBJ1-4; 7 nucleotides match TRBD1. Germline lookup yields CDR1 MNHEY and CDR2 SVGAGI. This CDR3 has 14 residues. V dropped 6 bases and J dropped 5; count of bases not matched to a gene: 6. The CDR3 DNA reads TGTGCCAGCAGGACGGGACAGCCAAATGAAAAACTGTTTTTT. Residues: CASRTGQPNEKLFF.

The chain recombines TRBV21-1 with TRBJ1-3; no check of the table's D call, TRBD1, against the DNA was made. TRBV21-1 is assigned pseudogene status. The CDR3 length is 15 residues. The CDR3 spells CASSKDRTSGNTIYF. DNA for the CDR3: TGTGCCAGCAGCAAGGACAGGACCTCTGGAAACACCATATATTTT.

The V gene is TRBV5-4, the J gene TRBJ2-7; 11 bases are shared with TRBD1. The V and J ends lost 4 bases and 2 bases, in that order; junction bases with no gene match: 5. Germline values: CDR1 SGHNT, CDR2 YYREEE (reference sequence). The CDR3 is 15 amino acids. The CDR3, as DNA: TGTGCCAGCAGCCTGGACAGGGGGCAGGCCTACGAGCAGTACTTC. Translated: CASSLDRGQAYEQYF. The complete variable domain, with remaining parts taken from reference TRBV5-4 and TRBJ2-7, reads ETGVTQSPTHLIKTRGQQVTLRCSSQSGHNTVSWYQQALGQGPQFIFQYYREEENGRGNFPPRFSGLQFPNYSSELNVNALELDDSALYLCASSLDRGQAYEQYFGPGTRLTVT.

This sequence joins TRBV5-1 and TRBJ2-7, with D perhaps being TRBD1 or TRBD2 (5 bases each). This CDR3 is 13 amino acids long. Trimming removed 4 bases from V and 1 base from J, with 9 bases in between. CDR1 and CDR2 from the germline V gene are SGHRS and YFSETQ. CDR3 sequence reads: CASSIRESYEQYF. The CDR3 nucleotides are TGCGCCAGCAGCATCAGGGAGTCCTACGAGCAGTACTTC.

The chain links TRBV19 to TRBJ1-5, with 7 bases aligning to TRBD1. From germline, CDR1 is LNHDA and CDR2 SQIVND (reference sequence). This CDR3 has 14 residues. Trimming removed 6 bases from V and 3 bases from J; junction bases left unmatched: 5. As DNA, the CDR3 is TGTGCCAGTAGGGAGGGACAGTACAATCAGCCCCAGCATTTT. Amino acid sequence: CASREGQYNQPQHF.

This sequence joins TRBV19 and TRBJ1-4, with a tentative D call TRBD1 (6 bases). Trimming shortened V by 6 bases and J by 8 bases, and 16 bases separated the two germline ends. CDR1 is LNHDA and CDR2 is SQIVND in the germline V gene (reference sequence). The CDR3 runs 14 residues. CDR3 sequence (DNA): TGTGCCAGTAGCTATCCGGGGGCACCCGAAAAACTGTTTTTT. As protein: CASSYPGAPEKLFF. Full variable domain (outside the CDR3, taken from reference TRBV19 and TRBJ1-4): DGGITQSPKYLFRKEGQNVTLSCEQNLNHDAMYWYRQDPGQGLRLIYYSQIVNDFQKGDIAEGYSVSREKKESFPLTVTSAQKNPTAFYLCASSYPGAPEKLFFGSGTQLSVL.

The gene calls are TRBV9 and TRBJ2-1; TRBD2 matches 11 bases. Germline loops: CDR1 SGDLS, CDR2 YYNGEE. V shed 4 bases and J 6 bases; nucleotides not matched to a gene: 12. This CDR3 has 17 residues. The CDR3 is CASSTSLTSGSSNEQFF. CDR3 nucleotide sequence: TGTGCCAGCAGCACCTCCCTCACTAGCGGGAGTTCCAATGAGCAGTTCTTC.

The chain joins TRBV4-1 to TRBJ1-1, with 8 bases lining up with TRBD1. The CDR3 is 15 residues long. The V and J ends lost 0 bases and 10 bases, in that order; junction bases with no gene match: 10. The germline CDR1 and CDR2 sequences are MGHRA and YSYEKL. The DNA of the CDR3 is TGCGCCAGCAGCCAAGATAGGAGCCAGGGGGCGGTAGCTTTCTTT. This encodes CASSQDRSQGAVAFF.

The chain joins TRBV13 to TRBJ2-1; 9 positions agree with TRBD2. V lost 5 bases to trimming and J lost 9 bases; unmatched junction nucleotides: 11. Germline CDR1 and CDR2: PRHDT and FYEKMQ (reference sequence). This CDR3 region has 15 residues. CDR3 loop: CASSQTSGYFGEQFF. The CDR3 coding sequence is TGTGCCAGCAGCCAGACTAGCGGATACTTCGGTGAGCAGTTCTTC.

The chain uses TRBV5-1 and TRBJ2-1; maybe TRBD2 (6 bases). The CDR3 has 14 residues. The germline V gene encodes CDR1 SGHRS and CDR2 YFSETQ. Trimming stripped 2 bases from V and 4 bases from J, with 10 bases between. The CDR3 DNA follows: TGCGCCAGCAGCTTTCAGACTAGATACAATGAGCAGTTCTTC. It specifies CASSFQTRYNEQFF.